This T cell receptor (beta chain) was captured by sequencing in a study of beta chain features in type 1 diabetes. Study-level results: Patients with type 1 diabetes showed fewer VDJ junction insertions and more deletions. There was no resolution here of whether HLA type influences TCRB rearrangement. PCR might show a preference for shorter templates, equally across patients and controls.

Expressed TCRB transcripts were sequenced because the entire RNA isolate underwent reverse transcription. The protocol was immunoSEQ multiplex PCR, while the TCRdb copy is restricted to in-frame clones and leaves out a portion. The sample shows some 900,000 clones, roughly a sixth of them seen only once. On this clone itself: Its antigen is still unknown. Other DNA sequences in the same sample also yield this CDR3.

Averaging roughly 110 mL, one heparinised blood draw was given by each donor. Trimming shortened V by 2 bases and J by 3 bases, and 7 bases separated the two germline ends. The CDR3 extends over 13 amino acids. CDR1 and CDR2 (germline): SGHTA, FQGNSA. Material: naive CD4+ T cells from blood. J is TRBJ1-2 and V is TRBV7-2; D remains unclear. The receptor's source is a woman between 18 and 29 years old in good health. CDR3: CASSLSGDYGYTF. CDR3 DNA: TGTGCCAGCAGCTTATCTGGGGACTATGGCTACACCTTC.